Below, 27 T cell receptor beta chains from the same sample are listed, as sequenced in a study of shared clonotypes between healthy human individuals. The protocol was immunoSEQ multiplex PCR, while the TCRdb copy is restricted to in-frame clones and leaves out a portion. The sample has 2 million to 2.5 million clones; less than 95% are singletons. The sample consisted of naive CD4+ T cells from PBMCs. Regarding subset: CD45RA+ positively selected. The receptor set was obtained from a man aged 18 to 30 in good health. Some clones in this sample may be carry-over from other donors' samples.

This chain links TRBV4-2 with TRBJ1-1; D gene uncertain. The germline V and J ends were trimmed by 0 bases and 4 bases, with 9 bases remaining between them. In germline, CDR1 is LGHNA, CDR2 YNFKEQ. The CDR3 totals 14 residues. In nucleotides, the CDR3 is TGTGCCAGCAGCCAAGATCGCATTATCACTGAAGCTTTCTTT. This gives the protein CASSQDRIITEAFF.

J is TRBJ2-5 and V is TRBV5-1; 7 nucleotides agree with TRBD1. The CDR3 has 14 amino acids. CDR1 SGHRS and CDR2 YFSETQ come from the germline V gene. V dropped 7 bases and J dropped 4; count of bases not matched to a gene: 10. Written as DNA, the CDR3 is TGCGCCAGCCACGTGACAGGGTCGGCAGAGACCCAGTACTTC. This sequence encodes CASHVTGSAETQYF.

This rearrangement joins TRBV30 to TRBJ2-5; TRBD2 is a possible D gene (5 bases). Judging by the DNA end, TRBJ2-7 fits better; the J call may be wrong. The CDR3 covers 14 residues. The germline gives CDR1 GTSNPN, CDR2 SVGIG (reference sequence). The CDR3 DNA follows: TGTGCCTGGAGTGCCCCCGGGATCTCCTACGAGCAGTACTTC. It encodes CAWSAPGISYEQYF.

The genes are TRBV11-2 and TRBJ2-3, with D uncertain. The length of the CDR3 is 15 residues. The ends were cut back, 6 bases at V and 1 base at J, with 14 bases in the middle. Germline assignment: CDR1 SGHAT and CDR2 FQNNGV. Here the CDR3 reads CASRGKVRGTDTQYF. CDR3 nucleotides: TGTGCCAGCAGGGGTAAGGTGCGTGGCACAGATACGCAGTATTTT. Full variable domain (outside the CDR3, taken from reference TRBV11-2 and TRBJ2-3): EAGVAQSPRYKIIEKRQSVAFWCNPISGHATLYWYQQILGQGPKLLIQFQNNGVVDDSQLPKDRFSAERLKGVDSTLKIQPAKLEDSAVYLCASRGKVRGTDTQYFGPGTRLTVL.

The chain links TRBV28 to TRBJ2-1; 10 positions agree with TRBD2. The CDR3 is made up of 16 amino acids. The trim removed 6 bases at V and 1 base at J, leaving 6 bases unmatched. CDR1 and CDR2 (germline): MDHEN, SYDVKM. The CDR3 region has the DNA TGTGCCAGCAGCCCCCGGGGACTAGCGTCCTACAATGAGCAGTTCTTC. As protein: CASSPRGLASYNEQFF. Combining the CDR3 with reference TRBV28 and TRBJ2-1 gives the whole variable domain DVKVTQSSRYLVKRTGEKVFLECVQDMDHENMFWYRQDPGLGLRLIYFSYDVKMKEKGDIPEGYSVSREKKERFSLILESASTNQTSMYLCASSPRGLASYNEQFFGPGTRLTVL.

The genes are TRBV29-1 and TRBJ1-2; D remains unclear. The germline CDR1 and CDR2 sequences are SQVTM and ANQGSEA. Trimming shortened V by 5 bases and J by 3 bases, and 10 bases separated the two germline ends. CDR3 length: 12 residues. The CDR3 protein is CSVKAQDYGYTF. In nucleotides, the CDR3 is TGCAGCGTTAAGGCTCAGGACTATGGCTACACCTTC. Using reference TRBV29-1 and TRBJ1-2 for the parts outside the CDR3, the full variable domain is SAVISQKPSRDICQRGTSLTIQCQVDSQVTMMFWYRQQPGQSLTLIATANQGSEATYESGFVIDKFPISRPNLTFSTLTVSNMSPEDSSIYLCSVKAQDYGYTFGSGTRLTVV.

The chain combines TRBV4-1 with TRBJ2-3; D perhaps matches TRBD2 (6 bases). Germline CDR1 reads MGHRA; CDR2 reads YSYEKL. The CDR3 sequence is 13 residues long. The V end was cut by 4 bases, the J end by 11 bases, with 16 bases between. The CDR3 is CASSLADPEWQYF. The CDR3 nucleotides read TGCGCCAGCAGCCTAGCGGACCCCGAGTGGCAGTATTTT.

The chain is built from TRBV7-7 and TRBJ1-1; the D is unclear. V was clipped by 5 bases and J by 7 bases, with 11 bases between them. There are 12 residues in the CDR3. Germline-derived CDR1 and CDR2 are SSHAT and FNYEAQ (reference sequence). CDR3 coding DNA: TGTGCCAGCAGCCCCGGAGCCGGTGAAGCTTTCTTT. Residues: CASSPGAGEAFF.

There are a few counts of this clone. Written as DNA, the CDR3 is TGTGCCAGTAGTATGGGGCCTGTAAGGGGCTACACCTTC. It specifies CASSMGPVRGYTF. This chain uses TRBV19 with TRBJ1-2; tentative D call: TRBD1 (5 bases). The CDR3 runs to 13 residues. Germline V CDR1 and CDR2: LNHDA, SQIVND (reference sequence). V was cut by 3 bases and J by 8 bases, with 13 bases left in between.

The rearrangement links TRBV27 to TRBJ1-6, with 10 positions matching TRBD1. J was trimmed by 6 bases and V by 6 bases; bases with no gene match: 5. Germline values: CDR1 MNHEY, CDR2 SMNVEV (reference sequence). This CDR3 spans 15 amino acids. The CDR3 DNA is TGTGCCAGCAGCGACTGGGACAGGGGTAATTCACCCCTCCACTTT. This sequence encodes CASSDWDRGNSPLHF.

The CDR3, as DNA: TGTGCCTGTCCCCTGGGGAGGAATTCACCCCTCCACTTT. It specifies CACPLGRNSPLHF. This chain connects TRBV30 to TRBJ1-6, with unresolved D. V gave up 6 bases and J gave up 7 bases, with 13 bases separating them. Germline loops: CDR1 GTSNPN, CDR2 SVGIG (reference sequence). The CDR3 has 13 amino acids.

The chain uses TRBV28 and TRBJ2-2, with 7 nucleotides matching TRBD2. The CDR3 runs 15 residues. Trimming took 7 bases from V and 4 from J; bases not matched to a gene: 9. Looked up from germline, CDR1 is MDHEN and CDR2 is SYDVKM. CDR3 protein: CASIPGGSFTGELFF. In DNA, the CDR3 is TGTGCCAGCATCCCGGGAGGCTCCTTCACCGGGGAGCTGTTTTTT.

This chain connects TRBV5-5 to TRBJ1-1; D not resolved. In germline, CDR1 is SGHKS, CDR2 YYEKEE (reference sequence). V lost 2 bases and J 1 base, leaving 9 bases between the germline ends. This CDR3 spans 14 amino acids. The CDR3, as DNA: TGTGCCAGCAGCTTCCAGGTGGGGAACACTGAAGCTTTCTTT. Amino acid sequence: CASSFQVGNTEAFF. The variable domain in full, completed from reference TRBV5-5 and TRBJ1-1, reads DAGVTQSPTHLIKTRGQQVTLRCSPISGHKSVSWYQQVLGQGPQFIFQYYEKEERGRGNFPDRFSARQFPNYSSELNVNALLLGDSALYLCASSFQVGNTEAFFGQGTRLTVV.

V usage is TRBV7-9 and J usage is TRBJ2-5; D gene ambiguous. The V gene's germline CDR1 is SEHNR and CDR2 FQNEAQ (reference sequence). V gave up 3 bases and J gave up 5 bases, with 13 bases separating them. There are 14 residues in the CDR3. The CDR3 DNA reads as TGTGCCAGCAGCTTTACTTCCTCCGGGGAGACCCAGTACTTC. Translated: CASSFTSSGETQYF.

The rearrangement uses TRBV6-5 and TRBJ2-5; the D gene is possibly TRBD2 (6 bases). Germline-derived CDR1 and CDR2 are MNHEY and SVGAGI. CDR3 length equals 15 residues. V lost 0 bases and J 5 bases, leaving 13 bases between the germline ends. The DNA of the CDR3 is TGTGCCAGCAGTTACTCGATTTATGGGGGGGAGACCCAGTACTTC. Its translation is CASSYSIYGGETQYF.

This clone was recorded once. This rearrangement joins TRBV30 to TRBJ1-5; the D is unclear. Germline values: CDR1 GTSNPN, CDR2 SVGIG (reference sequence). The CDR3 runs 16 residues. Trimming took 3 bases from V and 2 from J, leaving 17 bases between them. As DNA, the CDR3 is TGTGCCTGGAGCTTCCCGACCATCTCGGGCAATCAGCCCCAGCATTTT. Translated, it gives CAWSFPTISGNQPQHF.

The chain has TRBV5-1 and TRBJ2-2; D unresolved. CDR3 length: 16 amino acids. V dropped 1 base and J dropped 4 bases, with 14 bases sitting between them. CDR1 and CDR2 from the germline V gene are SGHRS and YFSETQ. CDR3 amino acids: CASSLSLPMGTGELFF. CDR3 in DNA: TGCGCCAGCAGCTTGAGCCTCCCGATGGGCACCGGGGAGCTGTTTTTT. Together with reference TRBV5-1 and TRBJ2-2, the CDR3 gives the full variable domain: KAGVTQTPRYLIKTRGQQVTLSCSPISGHRSVSWYQQTPGQGLQFLFEYFSETQRNKGNFPGRFSGRQFSNSRSEMNVSTLELGDSALYLCASSLSLPMGTGELFFGEGSRLTVL.

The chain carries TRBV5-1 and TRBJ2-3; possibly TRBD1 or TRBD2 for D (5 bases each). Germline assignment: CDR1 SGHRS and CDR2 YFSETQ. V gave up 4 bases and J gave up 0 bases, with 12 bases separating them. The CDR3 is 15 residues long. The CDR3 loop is CASSVLGPSTDTQYF. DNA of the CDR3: TGCGCCAGCAGCGTGTTGGGACCCAGCACAGATACGCAGTATTTT. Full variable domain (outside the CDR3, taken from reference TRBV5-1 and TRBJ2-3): KAGVTQTPRYLIKTRGQQVTLSCSPISGHRSVSWYQQTPGQGLQFLFEYFSETQRNKGNFPGRFSGRQFSNSRSEMNVSTLELGDSALYLCASSVLGPSTDTQYFGPGTRLTVL.

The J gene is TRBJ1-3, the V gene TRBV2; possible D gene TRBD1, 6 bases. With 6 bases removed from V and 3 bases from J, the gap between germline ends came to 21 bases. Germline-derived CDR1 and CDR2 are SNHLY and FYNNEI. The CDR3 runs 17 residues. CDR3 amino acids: CASSLVGGPGSGNTIYF. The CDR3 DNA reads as TGTGCCAGCAGCCTTGTCGGGGGGCCCGGTAGTGGAAACACCATATATTTT.

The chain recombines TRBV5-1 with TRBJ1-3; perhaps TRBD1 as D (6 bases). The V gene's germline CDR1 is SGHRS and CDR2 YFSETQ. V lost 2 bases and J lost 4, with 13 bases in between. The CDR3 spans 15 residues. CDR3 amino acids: CASSFQGLAGNTIYF. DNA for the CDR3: TGCGCCAGCAGCTTCCAGGGGCTGGCGGGAAACACCATATATTTT.

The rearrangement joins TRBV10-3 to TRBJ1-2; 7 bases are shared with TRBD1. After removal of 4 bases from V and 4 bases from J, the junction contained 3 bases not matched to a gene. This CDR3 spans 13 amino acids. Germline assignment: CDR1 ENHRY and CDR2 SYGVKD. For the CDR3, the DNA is TGTGCCATCAGTGGGGACAGTGGCTATGGCTACACCTTC. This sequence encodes CAISGDSGYGYTF.

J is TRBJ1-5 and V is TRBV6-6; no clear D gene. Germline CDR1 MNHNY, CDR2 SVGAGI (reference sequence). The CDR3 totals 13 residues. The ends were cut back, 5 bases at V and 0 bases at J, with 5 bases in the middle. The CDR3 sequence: CASSPNSNQPQHF. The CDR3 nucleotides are TGTGCCAGCAGTCCTAATAGCAATCAGCCCCAGCATTTT.

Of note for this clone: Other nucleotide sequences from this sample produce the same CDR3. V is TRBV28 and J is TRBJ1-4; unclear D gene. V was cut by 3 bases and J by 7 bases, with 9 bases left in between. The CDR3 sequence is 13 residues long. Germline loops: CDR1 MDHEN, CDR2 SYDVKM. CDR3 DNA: TGTGCCAGCAGTTTGTGGGGAGGTGAAAAACTGTTTTTT. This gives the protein CASSLWGGEKLFF.

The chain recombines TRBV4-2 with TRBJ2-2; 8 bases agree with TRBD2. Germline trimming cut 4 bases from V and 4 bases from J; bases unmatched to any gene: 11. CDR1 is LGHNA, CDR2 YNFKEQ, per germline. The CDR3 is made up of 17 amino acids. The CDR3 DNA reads TGTGCCAGCAGCCCCATCGGGAGGGCCGTAATCACCGGGGAGCTGTTTTTT. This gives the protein CASSPIGRAVITGELFF.

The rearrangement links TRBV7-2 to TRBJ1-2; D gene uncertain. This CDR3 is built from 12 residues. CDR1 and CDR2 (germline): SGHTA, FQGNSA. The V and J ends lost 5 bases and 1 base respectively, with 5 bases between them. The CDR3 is CASSAVNYGYTF. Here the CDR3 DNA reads TGTGCCAGCAGCGCCGTTAACTATGGCTACACCTTC.

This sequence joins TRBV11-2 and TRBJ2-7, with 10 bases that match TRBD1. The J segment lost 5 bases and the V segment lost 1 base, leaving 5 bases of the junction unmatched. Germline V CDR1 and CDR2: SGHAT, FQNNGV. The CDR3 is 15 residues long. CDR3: CASSLVGQGRNEQYF. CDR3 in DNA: TGTGCCAGCAGCTTAGTGGGACAGGGGCGGAACGAGCAGTACTTC.

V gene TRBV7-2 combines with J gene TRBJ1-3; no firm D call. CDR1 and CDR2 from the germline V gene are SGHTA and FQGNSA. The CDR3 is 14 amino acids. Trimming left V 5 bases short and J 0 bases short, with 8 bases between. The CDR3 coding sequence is TGTGCCAGCAGCCCGAGGCACTCTGGAAACACCATATATTTT. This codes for CASSPRHSGNTIYF.